Below, one T cell receptor beta chain is given with its context. The antigen is undetermined. This sample was included in a study of T cells in tuberculosis. Across the study: Samples predate treatment or fall within its first 7 days. Whole-study results and caveats: Smaller distances to GMM-specific TCRs suggested their expansion in active tuberculosis. The TCR-beta difference was not significant; alpha differences partly reflected length.

Time point described: new active TB diagnosis, blood taken before or within 7 days of starting treatment. Each patient had positive sputum smear microscopy and/or positive culture. Assay used: immunoSEQ multiplex PCR; TCRdb lists only in-frame clones, some missing. The sample contains about 40,000 clones, approximately 93% of which appear only once. The CDR3 is 16 residues long. Germline V gene lookup returns CDR1 SGHKS and CDR2 YYEKEE (reference sequence). The germline V and J ends were trimmed by 0 bases and 4 bases, with 14 bases remaining between them. The specimen comprised PBMCs, sampled at tuberculosis diagnosis. The V gene is TRBV5-5, the J gene TRBJ1-5; unclear D gene. The receptor's source is an adult with tuberculosis. CDR3 in DNA: TGTGCCAGCAGCTTGGAAGAGGGCATTCCTAATCAGCCCCAGCATTTT. Its protein is CASSLEEGIPNQPQHF.